Below, one T cell receptor (beta chain) is given with its context. The sample belongs to a study of blood T cell repertoires in COVID-19. As for the study in general: Sample material is recorded as cDNA or gDNA derived from T cells, B-cell-depleted T cells, or PBMCs.

This CDR3 has 13 amino acids. The V and J ends lost 9 bases and 2 bases, in that order; junction bases with no gene match: 4. CDR1 is ENHRY, CDR2 SYGVKD, per germline. Followed longitudinally, the Seattle patients had been enrolled during active infection. Some clones are missing from TCRdb's copy, which holds only in-frame ones; the method was immunoSEQ multiplex PCR. The sample has 300,000 to 450,000 clones, roughly 90% seen once. This TCR came from a woman in her thirties with COVID-19, enrolled during active disease. The source material was peripheral blood. This chain uses TRBV10-3 with TRBJ1-2; 9 bases align to TRBD1. CDR3 coding DNA: TGTGCCATGGGGACAGGGAGCAACTATGGCTACACCTTC. It translates to CAMGTGSNYGYTF.